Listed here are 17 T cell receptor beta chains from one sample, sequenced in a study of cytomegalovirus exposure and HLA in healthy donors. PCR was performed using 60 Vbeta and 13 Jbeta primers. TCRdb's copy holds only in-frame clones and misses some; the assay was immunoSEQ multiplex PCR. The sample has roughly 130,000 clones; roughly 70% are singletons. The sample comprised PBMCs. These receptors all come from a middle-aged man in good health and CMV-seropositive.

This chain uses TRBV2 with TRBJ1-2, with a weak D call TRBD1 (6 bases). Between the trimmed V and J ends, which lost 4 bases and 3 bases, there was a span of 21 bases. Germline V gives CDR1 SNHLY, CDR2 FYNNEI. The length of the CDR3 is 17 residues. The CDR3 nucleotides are TGTGCCAGCAGTGCTTCAGGGGCTATAAACCTACACTATGGCTACACCTTC. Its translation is CASSASGAINLHYGYTF.

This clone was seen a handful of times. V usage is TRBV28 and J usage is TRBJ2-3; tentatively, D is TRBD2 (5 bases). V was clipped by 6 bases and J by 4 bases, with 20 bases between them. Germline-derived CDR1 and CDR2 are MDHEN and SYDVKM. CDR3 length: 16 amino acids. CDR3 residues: CASRSLPGISSDTQYF. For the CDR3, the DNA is TGTGCCAGCAGATCCCTCCCCGGGATATCCTCAGATACGCAGTATTTT.

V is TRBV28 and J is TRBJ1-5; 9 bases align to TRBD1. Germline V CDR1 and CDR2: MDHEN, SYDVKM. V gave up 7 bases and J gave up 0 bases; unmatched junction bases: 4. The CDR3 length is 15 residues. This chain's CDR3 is CASKDRGYSNQPQHF. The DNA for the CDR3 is TGTGCCAGCAAGGACAGGGGATATAGCAATCAGCCCCAGCATTTT.

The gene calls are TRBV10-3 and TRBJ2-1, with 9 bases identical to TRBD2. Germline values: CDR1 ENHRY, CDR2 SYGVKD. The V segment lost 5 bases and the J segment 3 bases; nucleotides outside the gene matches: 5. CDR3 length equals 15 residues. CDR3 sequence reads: CAISLASGNYNEQFF. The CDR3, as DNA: TGTGCCATCAGTTTGGCTAGCGGGAACTACAATGAGCAGTTCTTC.

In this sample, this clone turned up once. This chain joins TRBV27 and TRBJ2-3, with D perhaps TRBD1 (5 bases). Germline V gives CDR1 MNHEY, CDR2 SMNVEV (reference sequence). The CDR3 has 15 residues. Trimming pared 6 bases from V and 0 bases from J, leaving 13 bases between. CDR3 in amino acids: CASSEQDGSTDTQYF. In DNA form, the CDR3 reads TGTGCCAGCAGCGAACAGGATGGGAGCACAGATACGCAGTATTTT.

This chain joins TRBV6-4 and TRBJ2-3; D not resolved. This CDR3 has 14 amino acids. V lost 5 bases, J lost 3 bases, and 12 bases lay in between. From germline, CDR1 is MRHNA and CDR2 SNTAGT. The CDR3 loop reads CASSPSFGTDTQYF. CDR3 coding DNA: TGTGCCAGCAGTCCTAGTTTCGGGACAGATACGCAGTATTTT.

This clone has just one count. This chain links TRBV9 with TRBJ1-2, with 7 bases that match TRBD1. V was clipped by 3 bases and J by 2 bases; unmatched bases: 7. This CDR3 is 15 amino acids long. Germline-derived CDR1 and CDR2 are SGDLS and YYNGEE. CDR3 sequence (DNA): TGTGCCAGCAGCGCGCTCACACAGGGGAACTATGGCTACACCTTC. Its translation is CASSALTQGNYGYTF.

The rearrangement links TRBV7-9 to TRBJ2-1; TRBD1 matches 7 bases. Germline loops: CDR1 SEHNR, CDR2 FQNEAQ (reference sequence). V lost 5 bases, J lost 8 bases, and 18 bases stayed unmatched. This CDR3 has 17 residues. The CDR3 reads CASSRWSGTVPRDEQFF. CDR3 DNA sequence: TGTGCCAGCAGCCGATGGTCGGGGACAGTTCCGAGGGATGAGCAGTTCTTC.

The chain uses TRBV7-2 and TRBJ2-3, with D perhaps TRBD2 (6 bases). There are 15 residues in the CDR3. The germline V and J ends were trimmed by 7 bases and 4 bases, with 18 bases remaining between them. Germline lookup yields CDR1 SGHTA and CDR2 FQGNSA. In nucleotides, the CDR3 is TGTGCCAGCACCAACGGAGGGGCGGACTCAGATACGCAGTATTTT. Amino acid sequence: CASTNGGADSDTQYF.

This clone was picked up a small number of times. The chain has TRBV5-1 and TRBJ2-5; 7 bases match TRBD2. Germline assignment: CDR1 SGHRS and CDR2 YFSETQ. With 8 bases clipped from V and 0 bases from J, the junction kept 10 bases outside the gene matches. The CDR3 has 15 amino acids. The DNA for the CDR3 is TGCGCCAGTAGCCGGGGGGATTCGTACCAAGAGACCCAGTACTTC. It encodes CASSRGDSYQETQYF.

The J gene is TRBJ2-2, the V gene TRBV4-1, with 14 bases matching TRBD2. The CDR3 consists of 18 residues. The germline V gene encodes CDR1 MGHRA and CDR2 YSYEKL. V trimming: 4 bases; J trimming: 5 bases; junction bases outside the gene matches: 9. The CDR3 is CASSPGTSGGAGTGELFF. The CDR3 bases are TGCGCCAGCAGCCCCGGGACTAGCGGGGGAGCTGGGACCGGGGAGCTGTTTTTT.

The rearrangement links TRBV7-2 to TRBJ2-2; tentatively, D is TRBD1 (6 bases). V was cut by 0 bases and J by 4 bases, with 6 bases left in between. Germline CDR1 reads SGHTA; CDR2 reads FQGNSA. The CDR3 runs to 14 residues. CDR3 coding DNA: TGTGCCAGCAGCTTAGCGGGGGCCACCGGGGAGCTGTTTTTT. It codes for CASSLAGATGELFF.

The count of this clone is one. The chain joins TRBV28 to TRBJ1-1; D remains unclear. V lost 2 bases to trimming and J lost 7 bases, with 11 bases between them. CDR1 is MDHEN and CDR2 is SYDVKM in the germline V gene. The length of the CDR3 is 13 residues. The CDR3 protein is CASSLITVDEAFF. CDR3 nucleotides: TGTGCCAGCAGTTTAATTACCGTAGATGAAGCTTTCTTT.

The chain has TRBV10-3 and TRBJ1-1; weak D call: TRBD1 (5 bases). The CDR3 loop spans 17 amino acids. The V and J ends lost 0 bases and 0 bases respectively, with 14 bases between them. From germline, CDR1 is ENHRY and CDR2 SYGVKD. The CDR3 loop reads CAISESKRGGMNTEAFF. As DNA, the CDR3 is TGTGCCATCAGTGAGTCGAAAAGGGGTGGCATGAACACTGAAGCTTTCTTT.

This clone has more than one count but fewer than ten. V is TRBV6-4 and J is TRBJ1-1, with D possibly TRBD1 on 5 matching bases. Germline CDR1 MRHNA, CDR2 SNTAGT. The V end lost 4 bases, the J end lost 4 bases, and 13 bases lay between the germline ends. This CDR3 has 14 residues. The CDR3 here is CASSGQFGSTEAFF. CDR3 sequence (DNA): TGTGCCAGCAGTGGACAGTTCGGTTCCACTGAAGCTTTCTTT.

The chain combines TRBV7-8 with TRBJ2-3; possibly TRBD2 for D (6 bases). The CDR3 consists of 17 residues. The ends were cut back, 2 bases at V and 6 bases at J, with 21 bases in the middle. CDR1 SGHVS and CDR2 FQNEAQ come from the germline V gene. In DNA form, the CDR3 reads TGTGCCAGCAGCTTAAGTGCCAACCAGATCGGGACTGATACGCAGTATTTT. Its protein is CASSLSANQIGTDTQYF.

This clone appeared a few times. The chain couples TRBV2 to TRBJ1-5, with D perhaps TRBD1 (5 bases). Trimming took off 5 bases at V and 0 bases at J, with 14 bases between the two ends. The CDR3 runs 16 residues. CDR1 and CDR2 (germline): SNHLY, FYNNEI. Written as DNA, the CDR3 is TGTGCCAGCAGTTCACGGGACTCAGCTAGCAATCAGCCCCAGCATTTT. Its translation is CASSSRDSASNQPQHF.